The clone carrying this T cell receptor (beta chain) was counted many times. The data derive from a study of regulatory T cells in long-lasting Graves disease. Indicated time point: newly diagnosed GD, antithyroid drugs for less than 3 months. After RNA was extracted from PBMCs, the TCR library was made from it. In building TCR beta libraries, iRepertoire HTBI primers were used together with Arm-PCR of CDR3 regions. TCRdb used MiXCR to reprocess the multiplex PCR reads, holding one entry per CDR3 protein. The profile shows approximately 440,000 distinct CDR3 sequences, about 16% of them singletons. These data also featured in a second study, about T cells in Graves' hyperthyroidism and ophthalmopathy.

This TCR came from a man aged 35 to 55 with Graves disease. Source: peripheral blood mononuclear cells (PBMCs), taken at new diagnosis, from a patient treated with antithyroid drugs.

The CDR3 spells CASSTGHANEQFF. The DNA of the CDR3 is TGTGCCAGCAGCACCGGACATGCGAATGAGCAGTTCTTC. This chain uses TRBV11-1 with TRBJ2-1; perhaps TRBD1 as D (5 bases). Trimming removed 5 bases at V and 7 bases at J, with 12 bases between. Germline V gene data show CDR1 as SGHAT and CDR2 as FQDESV (reference sequence). The CDR3 is 13 amino acids.